These T cell receptor beta chains were read from a single sample in a study of shared T cell receptors in the human thymus. The repertoire was sequenced with immunoSEQ multiplex PCR; TCRdb's copy has only in-frame clones and lacks some. This sample has hundreds of thousands of clones, with approximately 80% found just once. These data also featured in a second study, about human thymus T cells.

Sequenced material: thymocytes. These receptors were taken from a boy under two years old with a congenital heart defect. Each CDR3 is given with its conserved first and last residue. Each record gives: V gene, clone size, CDR3 protein. Only part of the rows carry a size: once, few, many, or a class if the clone is expanded.

V: TRBV5-8
size: few
CDR3: CASSAAQTSAYEQYF

V: TRBV6-4
size: .
CDR3: CASSNTTGGTSGYNEQFF

V: TRBV25-1
size: few
CDR3: CASSEEREGSEAFF

V: TRBV10-3
size: .
CDR3: CAISADGTYEQYF

V: TRBV11-2
size: .
CDR3: CASSLEPGRDSYEQYF

V: TRBV9
size: .
CDR3: CASSVATEANYGYTF

V: TRBV4-2
size: .
CDR3: CASSHGQGLSQDTQYF

V: TRBV4-1
size: .
CDR3: CASSQGKRLNTDTQYF

V: TRBV30
size: .
CDR3: CAWSVQDRGREKLFF

V: TRBV12-5
size: .
CDR3: CASGLKGSTDTQYF

V: TRBV5-8
size: .
CDR3: CASSLVGSYGYTF

V: TRBV2
size: .
CDR3: CASSEEAGPSSYNEQFF

V: TRBV29-1
size: .
CDR3: CSVEMEGRQGEGYEQYF

V: TRBV9
size: .
CDR3: CASSGGWPDRVLTGELFF

V: TRBV29-1
size: .
CDR3: CSFIPFSGRGPDTQYF

V: TRBV5-1
size: .
CDR3: CASSPRVLGVNTEAFF

V: TRBV28
size: .
CDR3: CASSGWTRGGYTF

V: TRBV9
size: .
CDR3: CASSVRGGETQYF

V: TRBV29-1
size: .
CDR3: CSVAYREGTEAFF

V: TRBV14
size: .
CDR3: CASSQDKRGTNEKLFF

V: TRBV5-1
size: .
CDR3: CASRGAPSGLSYEQYF

V: TRBV15
size: .
CDR3: CATSRDLASAPQETQYF

V: TRBV5-8
size: .
CDR3: CASSSDRAGDTQYF

V: TRBV30
size: .
CDR3: CAWKGGTRNEKLFF

V: TRBV30
size: .
CDR3: CAWAGDRGRAFF

V: TRBV7-9
size: .
CDR3: CASSPRVGIVYEQYF

V: TRBV10-1
size: .
CDR3: CASSESPSGRGSYEQYF

V: TRBV11-2
size: .
CDR3: CASSWDPGTSGVYEQYF

V: TRBV4-3
size: .
CDR3: CASSQDRMWLAGYNEQFF

V: TRBV15
size: few
CDR3: CATSRDPLTGSQETQYF

V: TRBV7-4
size: .
CDR3: CASSLEGSRQGCIQYF

V: TRBV10-3
size: .
CDR3: CAISGPGQSKETQYF

V: TRBV2
size: .
CDR3: CASSEGYRGSTEAFF

V: TRBV6-4
size: .
CDR3: CASSAQGGHEQYF

V: TRBV7-2
size: .
CDR3: CASSSLTSGGEQYF

V: TRBV7-7
size: .
CDR3: CASSLAISVFGRNTDTQYF

V: TRBV4-3
size: once
CDR3: CASSQGAGGDYGYTF

V: TRBV30
size: .
CDR3: CAWSALVPGLGEKLFF